This T cell receptor (beta chain) was identified in a study of T-cell reconstitution after alpha-beta-depleted transplantation in children. Worth noting for this clonotype: Its antigen remains unknown. A clone one base away is much larger, so this may be a read error.

It was with unique molecular identifiers that the TCRbeta library was prepared. MiXCR was run by TCRdb on the PCR reads, yielding one entry per CDR3 protein. The table lists over 150,000 distinct CDR3 sequences, approximately 7% of them singletons. General study results and limits: The origin of alpha-beta T cells about two months after transplant was reportedly several hundred expanded graft clones. Surviving recipient T cells and thymic progenitors underlay high day-60 TCRbeta diversity in some patients.

Source: PBMCs, taken before TCRalphabeta/CD19-depleted stem cell transplant. This clonotype was obtained from a boy aged 2-9 years with acute lymphoblastic leukemia, due to receive a stem cell transplant.

Written as DNA, the CDR3 is TGTGCCTGCAGCCAAGGACAGGGGGCTAACCAGCCCCAGCATTTT. Encoded protein: CACSQGQGANQPQHF. The chain links TRBV4-2 to TRBJ1-5; 11 bases align to TRBD1. Looked up from germline, CDR1 is LGHNA and CDR2 is YNFKEQ. CDR3 length equals 15 residues.